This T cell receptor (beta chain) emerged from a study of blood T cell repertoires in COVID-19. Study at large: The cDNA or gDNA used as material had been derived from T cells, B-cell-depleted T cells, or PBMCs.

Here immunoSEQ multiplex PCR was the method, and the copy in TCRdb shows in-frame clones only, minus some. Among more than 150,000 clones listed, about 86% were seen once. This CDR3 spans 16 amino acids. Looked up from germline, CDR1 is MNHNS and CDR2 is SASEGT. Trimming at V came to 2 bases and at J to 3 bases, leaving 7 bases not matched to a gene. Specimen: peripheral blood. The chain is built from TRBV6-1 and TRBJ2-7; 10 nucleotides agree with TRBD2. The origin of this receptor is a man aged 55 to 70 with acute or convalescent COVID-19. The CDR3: CASSELAGAVGYEQYF. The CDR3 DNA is TGTGCCAGCAGTGAACTAGCGGGAGCTGTCGGCTACGAGCAGTACTTC.